These 22 T cell receptor beta chains were all obtained from the same sample, sequenced in a study of blood T cell repertoires in COVID-19. TCRdb's table, derived via immunoSEQ multiplex PCR, lists solely in-frame clones and lacks some. The data contain about 92,000 clones, around three quarters of them seen just once; the ten biggest clones take up approximately 10%. Material for sequencing was peripheral blood. These receptors were obtained from a woman in her seventies with acute or convalescent COVID-19.

V usage is TRBV6-5 and J usage is TRBJ2-7, with D possibly matching TRBD1 (6 bases). Germline loops: CDR1 MNHEY, CDR2 SVGAGI. The CDR3 covers 12 residues. The germline V and J ends were trimmed by 6 bases and 7 bases, with 13 bases remaining between them. The CDR3 reads CASSSQGWEQYF. CDR3 coding DNA: TGTGCCAGCAGCTCGCAGGGGTGGGAGCAGTACTTC.

This clone was counted between two and nine times. The rearrangement links TRBV10-3 to TRBJ1-3, with D perhaps matching TRBD1 (6 bases). The germline V gene encodes CDR1 ENHRY and CDR2 SYGVKD. This CDR3 spans 15 amino acids. Trimming left V 4 bases short and J 0 bases short, with 10 bases between. Here the CDR3 reads CAISAGTNSGNTIYF. Here the CDR3 DNA reads TGTGCCATCAGTGCCGGGACAAACTCTGGAAACACCATATATTTT.

The V and J genes are TRBV5-1 and TRBJ1-5; TRBD1 might be the D (5 bases). The CDR3 contains 15 residues. From germline, CDR1 is SGHRS and CDR2 YFSETQ. Trimming left V 4 bases short and J 4 bases short, with 15 bases between. The CDR3 here is CASSIMGLSNQPQHF. The CDR3 coding sequence is TGCGCCAGCAGCATTATGGGACTTTCTAATCAGCCCCAGCATTTT.

The CDR3 DNA reads TGTGCCAGTAGTATTTTGACGGGAACAGGGGAGCAGTACTTC. It encodes CASSILTGTGEQYF. This chain joins TRBV19 and TRBJ2-7, with D tentatively TRBD1 (6 bases). Per germline, CDR1 LNHDA and CDR2 SQIVND (reference sequence). CDR3 length equals 14 residues. V was shortened by 3 bases and J by 7 bases, with 16 bases between the two germline ends.

The chain has TRBV9 and TRBJ2-3; possibly TRBD2 for D (7 bases). Germline lookup yields CDR1 SGDLS and CDR2 YYNGEE. CDR3 size: 14 residues. V shed 4 bases and J shed 4 bases, with 13 bases lying between them. CDR3 nucleotide sequence: TGTGCCAGCAGCCCCTGGGGGGGCCCAGATACGCAGTATTTT. Translated: CASSPWGGPDTQYF. The full variable domain, rest sourced from reference TRBV9 and TRBJ2-3, is DSGVTQTPKHLITATGQRVTLRCSPRSGDLSVYWYQQSLDQGLQFLIQYYNGEERAKGNILERFSAQQFPDLHSELNLSSLELGDSALYFCASSPWGGPDTQYFGPGTRLTVL.

The CDR3 DNA sequence: TGTGCCAGCAGCCAAGTGAGAGGGGGCCCCCATAACATTCAGTACTTC. This sequence encodes CASSQVRGGPHNIQYF. V is TRBV3-1 (or the pseudogene TRBV3-2) and J is TRBJ2-4, with TRBD1 identical over 7 bases. Per the germline V gene, CDR1 is LGHDT and CDR2 is YNNKEL (reference sequence). J lost 7 bases, V lost 1 base, and 10 bases had no gene match. This CDR3 has 16 amino acids.

The rearrangement uses TRBV28 and TRBJ2-3; D might be TRBD1 (6 bases). The germline V gene has CDR1 MDHEN and CDR2 SYDVKM. The V end lost 2 bases, the J end lost 2 bases, and 11 bases lay between the germline ends. This CDR3 spans 15 amino acids. CDR3 amino acids: CASSLAQGFTDTQYF. The CDR3, as DNA: TGTGCCAGCAGTTTAGCACAGGGTTTCACAGATACGCAGTATTTT.

CDR3 bases: TGTGCCAGCTCGCGGGGGGTCACTGAAGCTTTCTTT. This codes for CASSRGVTEAFF. The chain joins TRBV18 to TRBJ1-1; perhaps TRBD1 as D (5 bases). V was trimmed by 6 bases and J by 4 bases, leaving 9 bases between them. Germline V gene sequence: CDR1 KGHSH, CDR2 LQKENI. This CDR3 region has 12 residues.

V usage is TRBV6-2 or TRBV6-3 and J usage is TRBJ2-1; D may be TRBD2 (6 bases). Germline-derived CDR1 and CDR2 are MNHEY and SVGEGT. There are 14 residues in the CDR3. V lost 6 bases to trimming and J lost 9 bases, with 18 bases between them. CDR3 residues: CASSRSTSRGEQFF. The CDR3 bases are TGTGCCAGCAGCCGCTCGACTAGTAGGGGTGAGCAGTTCTTC.

The J gene is TRBJ1-5, the V gene TRBV3-1 (or the pseudogene TRBV3-2); 7 bases are shared with TRBD1. The CDR3 extends over 15 amino acids. CDR1 is LGHDT and CDR2 is YNNKEL in the germline V gene (reference sequence). J was trimmed by 3 bases and V by 1 base; bases with no gene match: 3. The CDR3 sequence is CASSQGDRDNQPQHF. In nucleotides, the CDR3 is TGTGCCAGCAGCCAAGGAGACAGGGACAATCAGCCCCAGCATTTT.

The rearrangement uses TRBV2 and TRBJ1-2, with 7 bases that match TRBD1. CDR1 is SNHLY and CDR2 is FYNNEI in the germline V gene. The trim removed 5 bases at V and 8 bases at J, leaving 5 bases unmatched. CDR3 length: 12 amino acids. The CDR3 region has the DNA TGTGCCAGCAGTCAGACAGGGCTGGGCTACACCTTC. This codes for CASSQTGLGYTF. Full variable domain (missing parts from reference TRBV2 and TRBJ1-2): EPEVTQTPSHQVTQMGQEVILRCVPISNHLYFYWYRQILGQKVEFLVSFYNNEISEKSEIFDDQFSVERPDGSNFTLKIRSTKLEDSAMYFCASSQTGLGYTFGSGTRLTVV.

This clone showed up just a few times. CDR3 sequence (DNA): TGTGCCTGGAGTAAAAGTAGGGGGAGTCGGCCCCAGCATTTT. Its translation is CAWSKSRGSRPQHF. This chain connects TRBV30 to TRBJ1-5; possible D gene TRBD1, 6 bases. V was clipped by 2 bases and J by 9 bases, with 17 bases between them. This CDR3 spans 14 amino acids. In germline, CDR1 is GTSNPN, CDR2 SVGIG (reference sequence).

CDR3 sequence reads: CASLFSLLEPQHF. CDR3 nucleotides: TGTGCCAGCCTATTCTCCCTTTTGGAGCCCCAGCATTTT. The chain links TRBV6-5 to TRBJ1-5; D call uncertain. V was cut by 8 bases and J by 8 bases, with 16 bases left in between. This CDR3 contains 13 residues. Germline V gives CDR1 MNHEY, CDR2 SVGAGI.

The chain couples TRBV6-5 to TRBJ2-7, with TRBD2 matching 7 bases. CDR1 is MNHEY, CDR2 SVGAGI, per germline. V gave up 5 bases and J gave up 7 bases; unmatched junction bases: 5. The CDR3 loop spans 12 amino acids. CDR3 sequence reads: CASSTRGVEQYF. The CDR3 nucleotides are TGTGCCAGCAGTACCCGGGGGGTTGAGCAGTACTTC.

The genes are TRBV6-5 and TRBJ2-7; 11 bases fit TRBD1. The CDR3 length is 14 residues. Germline V lookup: CDR1 MNHEY, CDR2 SVGAGI. V shed 6 bases and J 5 bases; nucleotides not matched to a gene: 6. The chain's CDR3 is CASSNPGQGDEQYF. CDR3 in DNA: TGTGCCAGCAGCAACCCGGGACAGGGGGACGAGCAGTACTTC.

The chain uses TRBV2 and TRBJ2-7; D call uncertain. The V gene lost 8 bases and the J gene lost 2 bases, with 13 bases spanning the gap. Germline V gives CDR1 SNHLY, CDR2 FYNNEI. The CDR3 loop spans 13 amino acids. CDR3 protein: CASHIANAYEQYF. The DNA of the CDR3 is TGTGCCAGCCATATCGCTAACGCCTACGAGCAGTACTTC.

The chain combines TRBV6-5 with TRBJ2-1, with 10 bases matching TRBD2. The CDR3 is 15 residues long. The germline CDR1 and CDR2 sequences are MNHEY and SVGAGI. V lost 6 bases and J lost 3; bases outside the gene matches: 5. The CDR3, as DNA: TGTGCCAGCAGCAGCGGGGGGGCCTTCTACAATGAGCAGTTCTTC. Amino acids: CASSSGGAFYNEQFF.

The chain uses TRBV19 and TRBJ1-2, with TRBD1 identical over 9 bases. Germline values: CDR1 LNHDA, CDR2 SQIVND (reference sequence). J lost 4 bases, V lost 6 bases, and 9 bases had no gene match. This CDR3 is built from 15 residues. DNA for the CDR3: TGTGCCAGTAGCCTAACGGACAGGGGTGTCTATGGCTACACCTTC. Translated, it gives CASSLTDRGVYGYTF.

The chain employs TRBV30 and TRBJ2-2; D is ambiguous. With 0 bases removed from V and 1 base from J, the gap between germline ends came to 3 bases. This CDR3 contains 13 residues. Per the germline V gene, CDR1 is GTSNPN and CDR2 is SVGIG (reference sequence). CDR3: CAWSVQNTGELFF. CDR3 DNA: TGTGCCTGGAGTGTACAGAACACCGGGGAGCTGTTTTTT.

The chain links TRBV14 to TRBJ1-3, with a tentative D call TRBD1 (5 bases). CDR1 and CDR2 from the germline V gene are SGHDN and FVKESK. With 0 bases removed from V and 3 bases from J, the gap between germline ends came to 12 bases. The CDR3 loop spans 16 amino acids. The CDR3 spells CASSQDAAGYGNTIYF. CDR3 coding DNA: TGTGCCAGCAGCCAAGATGCGGCAGGGTATGGAAACACCATATATTTT.

CDR3 nucleotide sequence: TGTGCCAGCAGTGAAGCCCGGAGTCAGCCCCAGCATTTT. The encoded protein is CASSEARSQPQHF. The chain is built from TRBV6-1 and TRBJ1-5; no reliable D call. The V gene's germline CDR1 is MNHNS and CDR2 SASEGT. With 0 bases removed from V and 6 bases from J, the gap between germline ends came to 6 bases. The CDR3 sequence is 13 residues long.

The gene calls are TRBV12-3 or TRBV12-4 and TRBJ1-2; 7 positions agree with TRBD1. The CDR3 is 13 amino acids. The ends lost 6 bases at V and 3 bases at J; junction bases unmatched: 4. Written as DNA, the CDR3 is TGTGCCAGCAGCCTTGACAGGGACTATGGCTACACCTTC. It yields the protein CASSLDRDYGYTF.